A selection of T cell receptor beta chains follows, all from one sample in a study of T cell changes during pregnancy in multiple sclerosis. Measured with immunoSEQ multiplex PCR; TCRdb has only the in-frame clones, and not every one. The sample carries more than 15,000 clones, approximately 90% recorded once. The input for sequencing was CD4+ T cells from peripheral blood mononuclear cells, taken in the first trimester of pregnancy. The receptor set was obtained from a female donor in good health, enrolled as a control in a pregnancy study. Both conserved end residues are part of each CDR3. A D gene is named only where the DNA matches it firmly. Expanded clones get a size class; other rows say once, few or many, or leave the size out.

V gene	D gene	J gene	clone size	CDR3 protein	CDR3 DNA
TRBV19	.	TRBJ2-7	medium-sized	CASTPHGDSYEQYF	TGTGCCAGTACCCCTCACGGGGACTCCTACGAGCAGTACTTC
TRBV16	.	TRBJ1-4	once	CASSQSGPILFF	TGTGCCAGCAGCCAATCGGGGCCAATTTTGTTTTTT
TRBV6-5	.	TRBJ1-2	.	CASSRGHYGYTF	TGTGCCAGCAGTAGAGGCCACTATGGCTACACCTTC
TRBV27	TRBD2	TRBJ2-3	.	CASSPPRVLLAGGDTQYF	TGTGCCAGCAGTCCACCCCGCGTTTTGTTAGCGGGCGGTGATACGCAGTATTTT
TRBV5-4	.	TRBJ2-7	.	CASSLQDLYEQYF	TGTGCCAGCAGCTTACAGGATCTCTACGAGCAGTACTTC
TRBV9	TRBD1	TRBJ1-6	once	CASDRGPLSSYNSPLHF	TGTGCCAGCGACAGGGGGCCCCTGAGCTCCTATAATTCACCCCTCCACTTT
TRBV9	TRBD1	TRBJ1-1	.	CASSALRTGKNTEAFF	TGTGCCAGCAGCGCACTTAGGACAGGGAAGAACACTGAAGCTTTCTTT
TRBV5-8	.	TRBJ1-1	.	CASSWGGVETEAFF	TGTGCCAGCAGCTGGGGCGGGGTAGAAACTGAAGCTTTCTTT
TRBV30	.	TRBJ1-3	.	CAWVAPGVGNTIYF	TGTGCCTGGGTCGCCCCAGGGGTTGGAAACACCATATATTTT
TRBV5-5	.	TRBJ2-7	.	CASSPVAIRPSEQYF	TGTGCCAGCAGCCCCGTGGCCATCAGGCCTTCCGAGCAGTACTTC
TRBV4-1	.	TRBJ1-1	.	CASSQVQGNTEAFF	TGCGCCAGCAGCCAAGTACAGGGGAACACTGAAGCTTTCTTT
TRBV30	.	TRBJ2-3	.	CAWSRADTQYF	TGTGCCTGGAGTAGAGCGGATACGCAGTATTTT
TRBV2	.	TRBJ1-1	.	CASSEDSNTEAFF	TGTGCCAGCAGTGAGGACAGTAACACTGAAGCTTTCTTT
TRBV7-9	TRBD1	TRBJ1-2	.	CASSFEPRDRNGYTF	TGTGCCAGCAGCTTCGAACCCCGGGACAGGAACGGCTACACCTTC
TRBV11-2	.	TRBJ2-7	once	CASSLGTPWPYEQYF	TGTGCCAGCAGTTTAGGGACACCGTGGCCCTACGAGCAGTACTTC
TRBV2	.	TRBJ1-4	.	CASRGRGNEKLFF	TGTGCCAGCAGGGGCCGGGGTAATGAAAAACTGTTTTTT
TRBV19	.	TRBJ1-4	.	CASRRGGYEKLFF	TGTGCCAGTAGGCGGGGAGGGTATGAAAAACTGTTTTTT
TRBV6-1	TRBD1	TRBJ1-5	.	CASSEDGTGYQPQHF	TGTGCCAGCAGTGAAGACGGGACAGGTTACCAGCCCCAGCATTTT
TRBV10-3	TRBD2	TRBJ2-2	once	CAIGGRAGELFF	TGTGCCATCGGGGGGAGGGCCGGGGAGCTGTTTTTT
TRBV27	TRBD2	TRBJ2-3	.	CASTLNPTSGTGDTQYF	TGTGCCAGCACCTTAAACCCGACTAGCGGGACCGGAGATACGCAGTATTTT
TRBV18	TRBD1	TRBJ1-1	.	CASSPDRGRTEAFF	TGTGCCAGCTCACCGGACAGGGGACGGACTGAAGCTTTCTTT
TRBV11-1	.	TRBJ2-3	.	CASSSGQRISTDTQYF	TGTGCCAGCAGCTCCGGACAGCGGATTAGCACAGATACGCAGTATTTT
TRBV27	TRBD1	TRBJ2-3	.	CASSILQGPGTDTQYF	TGTGCCAGCAGTATACTACAGGGGCCCGGCACAGATACGCAGTATTTT
TRBV4-3	.	TRBJ1-2	.	CASSRQGGYGYTF	TGCGCCAGCAGCCGGCAGGGAGGCTATGGCTACACCTTC
TRBV7-2	.	TRBJ1-1	.	CASSGTRVDTEAFF	TGTGCCAGCAGCGGAACCAGGGTGGACACTGAAGCTTTCTTT
TRBV29-1	TRBD2	TRBJ2-7	few	CSASGTSGTYEQYF	TGCAGCGCTTCTGGGACTAGCGGAACCTACGAGCAGTACTTC
TRBV11-1	.	TRBJ1-2	once	CASTFGGTNYGYTF	TGTGCCAGCACCTTCGGGGGAACCAACTATGGCTACACCTTC
TRBV25-1	.	TRBJ1-1	once	CASSEGAGEAFF	TGTGCCAGCAGTGAAGGGGCAGGTGAGGCTTTCTTT
TRBV7-2	TRBD2	TRBJ2-3	.	CASSLTSGGAGIGTDTQYF	TGTGCCAGCAGCTTGACTAGCGGGGGGGCTGGGATCGGCACAGATACGCAGTATTTT
TRBV11-2	.	TRBJ2-2	.	CASSSGTFNTGELFF	TGTGCCAGCAGCTCCGGGACATTTAACACCGGGGAGCTGTTTTTT
TRBV18	.	TRBJ1-3	.	CASSPMGRSGNTIYF	TGTGCCAGCTCACCCATGGGCCGCTCTGGAAACACCATATATTTT
TRBV7-9	TRBD1	TRBJ1-2	.	CASSKTGVRGGYTF	TGTGCCAGCAGCAAAACAGGGGTGAGAGGCGGCTACACCTTC
TRBV29-1	TRBD1	TRBJ2-5	.	CSGTGTDPNQETQYF	TGCAGCGGGACAGGGACAGATCCCAACCAAGAGACCCAGTACTTC
TRBV28	.	TRBJ2-7	.	CASRGLGYEQYF	TGTGCCAGCAGGGGGCTTGGCTACGAGCAGTACTTC
TRBV18	TRBD1	TRBJ2-7	.	CASSPGQAEKQYF	TGTGCCAGCTCACCGGGACAGGCCGAGAAGCAGTACTTC
TRBV27	.	TRBJ2-7	.	CASSPYTGTYEQYF	TGTGCCAGCAGTCCGTACACAGGGACCTACGAGCAGTACTTC
TRBV7-2	.	TRBJ1-1	.	CASSPGGSLDAFF	TGTGCCAGCAGCCCCGGAGGGAGCCTTGACGCTTTCTTT
TRBV10-3	TRBD1	TRBJ1-2	.	CAIKGQGGYGYTF	TGTGCCATCAAAGGACAGGGAGGGTATGGCTACACCTTC
TRBV29-1	.	TRBJ1-1	.	CSVEGPGAFF	TGCAGCGTTGAAGGGCCGGGAGCTTTCTTT
TRBV7-9	TRBD1	TRBJ1-3	medium-sized	CASSSLRTGERNTIYF	TGTGCCAGCAGCTCGCTACGGACAGGGGAGAGAAACACCATATATTTT
TRBV30	TRBD2	TRBJ2-1	.	CAYISGASISYNEQFF	TGTGCCTACATTAGCGGGGCATCCATCTCCTACAATGAGCAGTTCTTC
TRBV18	.	TRBJ2-7	.	CASSPQREHEQYF	TGTGCCAGCTCACCACAGAGGGAACACGAGCAGTACTTC
TRBV11-2	.	TRBJ1-2	few	CASSLGQGSGYTF	TGTGCCAGCAGCTTAGGGCAGGGGAGTGGCTACACCTTC
TRBV10-1	TRBD1	TRBJ1-1	.	CASAEGQGRAFF	TGCGCCAGCGCCGAAGGACAGGGCCGGGCTTTCTTT
TRBV5-1	TRBD1	TRBJ1-4	.	CASSRGQYRTGEKLFF	TGCGCCAGCAGCCGAGGACAATACCGGACAGGGGAAAAACTGTTTTTT
TRBV7-8	TRBD2	TRBJ2-7	.	CASSLPRIAGVTRAYEQYF	TGTGCCAGCAGCTTACCCCGGATAGCGGGAGTAACCCGCGCCTACGAGCAGTACTTC
TRBV11-3	TRBD2	TRBJ2-3	.	CASSRGRSSGNTDTQYF	TGTGCCAGCAGCCGCGGGAGGAGTAGCGGAAACACAGATACGCAGTATTTT
TRBV27	.	TRBJ1-3	.	CASSSGLYGNTIYF	TGTGCCAGCAGTTCAGGTCTGTACGGAAACACCATATATTTT
TRBV19	TRBD1	TRBJ2-7	.	CASSPPRTGGPHSYEQYF	TGTGCCAGTAGTCCACCGAGGACAGGGGGCCCCCACTCCTACGAGCAGTACTTC
TRBV15	TRBD2	TRBJ2-7	.	CATSRDSSGRYEQYF	TGTGCCACCAGCAGAGACTCGAGCGGGAGGTACGAGCAGTACTTC
TRBV18	TRBD1	TRBJ2-1	once	CASSPDRGNNEQFF	TGTGCCAGCTCACCGGACAGGGGGAACAATGAGCAGTTCTTC
TRBV18	.	TRBJ1-3	once	CASSPSTDRAGNTIYF	TGTGCCAGCTCACCGTCTACGGACAGAGCTGGAAACACCATATATTTT
TRBV5-4	TRBD2	TRBJ2-7	.	CASSPLAGGPYEQYF	TGTGCCAGCAGCCCCCTAGCGGGAGGGCCCTACGAGCAGTACTTC
TRBV19	.	TRBJ1-5	.	CASRQQINSNQPQHF	TGTGCCAGTAGGCAACAGATTAATAGCAATCAGCCCCAGCATTTT
TRBV7-8	TRBD2	TRBJ2-2	.	CASSMTGTSGGASGELFF	TGTGCCAGCAGCATGACCGGGACTAGCGGGGGGGCATCCGGGGAGCTGTTTTTT